Presented here are 19 T cell receptor beta chains from one specimen sequenced in a study of vaccination effects on CD4 cells after COVID-19. The antigens for these receptors are not known. Sequencing used immunoSEQ multiplex PCR; TCRdb keeps in-frame clones, though not all of them. The sample shows around 71,000 clones, approximately 70% of them seen only once. In the ViraFEST assay, antigen-specific CD4+ clonotypes were identified by expansion after peptide-pool stimulation. Between days 9 and 10 of culture, CD4+ T cells were separated out. Previously uninfected by SARS-CoV-2, the vaccine recipients also showed negative nucleocapsid antibodies. Here the sequenced sample was CD4+ T cells from PBMCs cultured with HCoV-OC43 spike peptides, taken before COVID-19 vaccination. Indicated subset: HCoV-OC43 spike overlapping peptide pool stimulation. These receptors were obtained from a human donor who received a COVID-19 vaccine.

The V call is TRBV2, the J call TRBJ2-5; D assignment may be TRBD1 or TRBD2 (6 bases each). CDR1 and CDR2 (germline): SNHLY, FYNNEI. This CDR3 has 15 residues. Trimming stripped 5 bases from V and 3 bases from J, with 16 bases between. The CDR3 DNA follows: TGTGCCAGCAGTTTCCACGGACAGCGGGAAGAGACCCAGTACTTC. Translation: CASSFHGQREETQYF.

The CDR3: CASSATGSSPLHF. CDR3 nucleotide sequence: TGCGCCAGCAGTGCTACAGGGAGTTCACCCCTCCACTTT. The chain is built from TRBV10-1 and TRBJ1-6; maybe TRBD1 (6 bases). From germline, CDR1 is WNHNN and CDR2 SYGVQD (reference sequence). Trimming took 4 bases from V and 9 from J, leaving 10 bases between them. CDR3 size: 13 residues.

This chain links TRBV3-1 (or the pseudogene TRBV3-2) with TRBJ1-2; possibly TRBD1 for D (5 bases). CDR1 and CDR2 from the germline V gene are LGHDT and YNNKEL (reference sequence). The CDR3 covers 15 residues. Trimming shortened V by 0 bases and J by 7 bases, and 15 bases separated the two germline ends. The CDR3 protein is CASSQDNGSGAGYTF. DNA of the CDR3: TGTGCCAGCAGCCAAGATAACGGGTCCGGGGCTGGCTACACCTTC.

This clone was counted a few times. This chain links TRBV25-1 with TRBJ2-1, with D possibly being TRBD2 (7 bases). Germline lookup yields CDR1 MGHDK and CDR2 SYGVNS. The CDR3 has 14 residues. The ends were cut back, 4 bases at V and 5 bases at J, with 12 bases in the middle. The CDR3 DNA sequence: TGTGCCAGCAGTGTGACGGGGGGCCACAATGAGCAGTTCTTC. Protein: CASSVTGGHNEQFF.

The sample holds a few counts of this clone. The V call is TRBV5-4, the J call TRBJ1-1; 9 bases fit TRBD1. CDR1 and CDR2 (germline): SGHNT, YYREEE (reference sequence). The ends lost 4 bases at V and 8 bases at J; junction bases unmatched: 9. This CDR3 has 14 amino acids. The chain's CDR3 is CASSPGQGVVEAFF. Written as DNA, the CDR3 is TGTGCCAGCAGCCCGGGACAGGGAGTTGTGGAAGCTTTCTTT. Looking up the rest from reference TRBV5-4 and TRBJ1-1 gives the full variable domain: ETGVTQSPTHLIKTRGQQVTLRCSSQSGHNTVSWYQQALGQGPQFIFQYYREEENGRGNFPPRFSGLQFPNYSSELNVNALELDDSALYLCASSPGQGVVEAFFGQGTRLTVV.

A single count supports this clone. The J gene is TRBJ1-2, the V gene TRBV9; a weak D match, TRBD1 (5 bases). The CDR3 consists of 14 residues. CDR1 and CDR2 from the germline V gene are SGDLS and YYNGEE. The V gene lost 0 bases and the J gene lost 8 bases, with 14 bases spanning the gap. The CDR3 DNA follows: TGTGCCAGCAGCGTAGAGGCAGGGTTAGGGGGCTACACCTTC. Amino acids: CASSVEAGLGGYTF.

This sequence joins TRBV18 and TRBJ1-4; D may be TRBD1 (5 bases). V was pared by 6 bases and J by 3 bases, with 14 bases between. Germline loops: CDR1 KGHSH, CDR2 LQKENI. CDR3 length equals 15 residues. The CDR3 is CASSDDRGPNEKLFF. DNA of the CDR3: TGTGCCAGCTCGGACGATCGGGGACCTAATGAAAAACTGTTTTTT.

V gene TRBV15 combines with J gene TRBJ2-7; D remains unclear. This CDR3 is built from 15 residues. Germline CDR1 and CDR2: LNHNV and YYDKDF (reference sequence). The germline V and J ends were trimmed by 3 bases and 4 bases, with 16 bases remaining between them. The CDR3 region has the DNA TGTGCCACCAGCAGGGCCCCGGGCCGTCAATACGAGCAGTACGTC. This sequence encodes CATSRAPGRQYEQYV.

This chain joins TRBV4-3 and TRBJ2-3, with 7 positions matching TRBD2. Germline V gives CDR1 LGHNA, CDR2 YSLEER. Trimming at V came to 1 base and at J to 8 bases, leaving 3 bases not matched to a gene. CDR3 size: 13 residues. The CDR3 sequence is CASSQGWGGTQYF. Written as DNA, the CDR3 is TGCGCCAGCAGCCAAGGATGGGGGGGTACGCAGTATTTT.

In its sample, this clone was seen a few times. The chain joins TRBV7-2 to TRBJ2-1; 13 positions agree with TRBD2. The CDR3 is made up of 16 amino acids. With V trimmed by 5 bases and J by 4 bases, 5 bases remained unmatched. Germline V gene data show CDR1 as SGHTA and CDR2 as FQGNSA. This CDR3 is CASSRLAGGNYNEQFF. The CDR3 nucleotides read TGTGCCAGCAGCAGACTAGCGGGGGGCAATTACAATGAGCAGTTCTTC.

V is TRBV19 and J is TRBJ1-4; D is ambiguous. Trimming pared 8 bases from V and 6 bases from J, leaving 13 bases between. Per germline, CDR1 LNHDA and CDR2 SQIVND (reference sequence). The CDR3 totals 13 residues. This CDR3 reads CASRFPGHEKLFF. As DNA, the CDR3 is TGTGCCAGTCGATTCCCAGGTCATGAAAAACTGTTTTTT.

As for this clone: Other DNA sequences from this sample encode an identical CDR3 as well. V is TRBV9 and J is TRBJ2-5; perhaps TRBD1 as D (6 bases). V was cut by 0 bases and J by 5 bases, with 11 bases left in between. The CDR3 consists of 14 residues. Per the germline V gene, CDR1 is SGDLS and CDR2 is YYNGEE. CDR3 sequence (DNA): TGTGCCAGCAGCGTAGTGGGGGCTGGGGAGACCCAGTACTTC. Translated: CASSVVGAGETQYF.

J is TRBJ1-6 and V is TRBV27; D uncertain. The CDR3 is made up of 15 amino acids. CDR1 and CDR2 (germline): MNHEY, SMNVEV (reference sequence). Trimming stripped 8 bases from V and 0 bases from J, with 11 bases between. The CDR3 DNA is TGTGCCAGCGGGTCTTTGGGCTCCTATAATTCACCCCTCCACTTT. The encoded protein is CASGSLGSYNSPLHF.

The chain combines TRBV12-5 with TRBJ1-4; no clear D gene. Per the germline V gene, CDR1 is LGHNT and CDR2 is FRNRAP. The V gene lost 0 bases and the J gene lost 8 bases, with 4 bases spanning the gap. The CDR3 runs to 12 residues. As DNA, the CDR3 is TGTGCTAGTGGTTTGGTGGACGAAAAACTGTTTTTT. Translation: CASGLVDEKLFF.

The chain joins TRBV29-1 to TRBJ1-1; D remains ambiguous. The CDR3 spans 16 residues. V lost 7 bases to trimming and J lost 5 bases, with 26 bases between them. Germline V gene data show CDR1 as SQVTM and CDR2 as ANQGSEA. The CDR3 DNA follows: TGCAGCGGTGTACTCGGCAGGTCAGCGTATTATACTGAAGCTTTCTTT. The encoded protein is CSGVLGRSAYYTEAFF.

The chain carries TRBV9 and TRBJ1-3, with D perhaps TRBD1 (6 bases). V lost 5 bases, J lost 3 bases, and 12 bases lay in between. The CDR3 extends over 14 amino acids. Germline CDR1 is SGDLS and CDR2 is YYNGEE. The chain's CDR3 is CASRGSDSGNTIYF. The DNA for the CDR3 is TGTGCCAGCAGAGGTTCGGACAGTGGAAACACCATATATTTT.

The genes are TRBV18 and TRBJ2-1; D unresolved. Germline V gene lookup returns CDR1 KGHSH and CDR2 LQKENI. Trimming stripped 3 bases from V and 3 bases from J, with 12 bases between. The CDR3 runs 15 residues. The CDR3: CASSPSQRIYNEQFF. CDR3 in DNA: TGTGCCAGCTCACCGTCGCAAAGGATCTACAATGAGCAGTTCTTC.

The CDR3 here is CASGPRDRNTEAFF. CDR3 nucleotides: TGTGCTAGTGGTCCCCGGGACAGGAACACTGAAGCTTTCTTT. The chain is built from TRBV12-5 and TRBJ1-1; TRBD1 aligns across 7 bases. V gave up 5 bases and J gave up 1 base; unmatched junction bases: 4. Germline-derived CDR1 and CDR2 are LGHNT and FRNRAP. The CDR3 totals 14 residues.

The V and J genes are TRBV20-1 and TRBJ2-7; D gene unclear. The length of the CDR3 is 11 residues. Germline-derived CDR1 and CDR2 are DFQATT and SNEGSKA (reference sequence). Trimming took off 6 bases at V and 6 bases at J, with 12 bases between the two ends. The DNA for the CDR3 is TGCAGTGCGGCAGGTTTGGGCGAGCAGTACGTC. Protein product: CSAAGLGEQYV.